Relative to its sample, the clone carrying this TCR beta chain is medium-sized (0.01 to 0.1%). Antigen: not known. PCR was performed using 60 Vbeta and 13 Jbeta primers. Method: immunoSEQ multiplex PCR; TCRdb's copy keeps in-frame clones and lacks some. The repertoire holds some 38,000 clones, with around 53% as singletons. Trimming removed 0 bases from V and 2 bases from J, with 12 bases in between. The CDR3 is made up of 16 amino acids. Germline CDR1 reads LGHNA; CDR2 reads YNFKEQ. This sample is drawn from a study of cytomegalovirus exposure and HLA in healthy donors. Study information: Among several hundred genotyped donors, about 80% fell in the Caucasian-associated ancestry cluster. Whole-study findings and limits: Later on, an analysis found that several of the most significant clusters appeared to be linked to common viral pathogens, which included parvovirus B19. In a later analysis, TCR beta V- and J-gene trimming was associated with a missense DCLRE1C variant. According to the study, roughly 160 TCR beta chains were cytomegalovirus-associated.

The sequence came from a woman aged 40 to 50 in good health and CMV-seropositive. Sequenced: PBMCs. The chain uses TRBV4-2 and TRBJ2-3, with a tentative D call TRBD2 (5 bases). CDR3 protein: CASSQEADPNTDTQYF. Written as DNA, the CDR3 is TGTGCCAGCAGCCAAGAAGCGGATCCAAACACAGATACGCAGTATTTT.